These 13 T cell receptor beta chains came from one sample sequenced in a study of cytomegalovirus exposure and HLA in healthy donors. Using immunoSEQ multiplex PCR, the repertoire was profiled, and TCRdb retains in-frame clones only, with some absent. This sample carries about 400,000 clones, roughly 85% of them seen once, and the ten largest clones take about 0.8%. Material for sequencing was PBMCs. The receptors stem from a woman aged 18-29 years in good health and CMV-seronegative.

This chain's CDR3 is CASSLSVERTEAFF. The CDR3, as DNA: TGCGCCAGCAGCCTATCAGTGGAGCGCACTGAAGCTTTCTTT. The chain is built from TRBV5-1 and TRBJ1-1, with unresolved D. Germline V CDR1 and CDR2: SGHRS, YFSETQ. Trimming took off 4 bases at V and 4 bases at J, with 14 bases between the two ends. The CDR3 contains 14 residues.

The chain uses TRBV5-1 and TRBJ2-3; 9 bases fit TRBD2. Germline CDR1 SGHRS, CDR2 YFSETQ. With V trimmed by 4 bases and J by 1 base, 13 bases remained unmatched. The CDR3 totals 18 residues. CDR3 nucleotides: TGCGCCAGCAGCCCTGTGGGCGCGGGAGGGCCAGGCACAGATACGCAGTATTTT. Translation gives CASSPVGAGGPGTDTQYF.

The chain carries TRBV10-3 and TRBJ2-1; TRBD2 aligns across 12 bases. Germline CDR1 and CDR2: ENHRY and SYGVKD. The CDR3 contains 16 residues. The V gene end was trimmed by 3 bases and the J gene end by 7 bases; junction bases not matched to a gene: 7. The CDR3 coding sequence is TGTGCCATCAGTGAAATCCCGACTAGCGGGAGAAATGAGCAGTTCTTC. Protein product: CAISEIPTSGRNEQFF.

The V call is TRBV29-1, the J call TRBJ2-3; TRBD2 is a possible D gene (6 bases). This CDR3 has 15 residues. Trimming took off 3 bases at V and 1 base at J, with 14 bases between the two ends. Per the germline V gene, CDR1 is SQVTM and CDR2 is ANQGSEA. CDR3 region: CSVDRPSEGTDTQYF. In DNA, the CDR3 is TGCAGCGTTGATCGCCCTAGCGAAGGCACAGATACGCAGTATTTT.

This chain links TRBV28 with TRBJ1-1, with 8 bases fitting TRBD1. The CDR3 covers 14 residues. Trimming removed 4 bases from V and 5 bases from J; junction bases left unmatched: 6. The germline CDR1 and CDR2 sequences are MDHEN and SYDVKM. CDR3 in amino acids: CASSWTGILTEAFF. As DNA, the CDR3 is TGTGCCAGCAGTTGGACAGGGATCTTGACTGAAGCTTTCTTT.

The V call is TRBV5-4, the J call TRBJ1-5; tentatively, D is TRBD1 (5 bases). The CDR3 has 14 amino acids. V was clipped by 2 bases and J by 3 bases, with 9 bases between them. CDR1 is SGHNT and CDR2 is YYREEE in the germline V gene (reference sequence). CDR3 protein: CASSFWGNNQPQHF. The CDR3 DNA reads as TGTGCCAGCAGCTTCTGGGGCAACAATCAGCCCCAGCATTTT.

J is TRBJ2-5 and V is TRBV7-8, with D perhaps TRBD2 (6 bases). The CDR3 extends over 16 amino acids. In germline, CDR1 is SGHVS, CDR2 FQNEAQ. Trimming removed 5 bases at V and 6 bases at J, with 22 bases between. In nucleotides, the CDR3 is TGTGCCAGCAGCCTTACCCGGCCAAAACGCGGGAAGACCCAGTACTTC. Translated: CASSLTRPKRGKTQYF.

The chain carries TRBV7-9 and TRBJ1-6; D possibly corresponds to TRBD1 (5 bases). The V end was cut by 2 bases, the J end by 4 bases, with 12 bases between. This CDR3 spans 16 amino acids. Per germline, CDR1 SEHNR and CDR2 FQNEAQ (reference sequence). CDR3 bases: TGTGCCAGCAGCTTACAAGGGGTCAATTATAATTCACCCCTCCACTTT. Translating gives CASSLQGVNYNSPLHF.

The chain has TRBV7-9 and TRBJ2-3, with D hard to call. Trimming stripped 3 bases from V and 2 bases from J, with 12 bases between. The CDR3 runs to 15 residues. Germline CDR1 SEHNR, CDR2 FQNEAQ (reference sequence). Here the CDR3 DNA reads TGTGCCAGCAGCTTGGTGTCCCCACACACAGATACGCAGTATTTT. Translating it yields CASSLVSPHTDTQYF.

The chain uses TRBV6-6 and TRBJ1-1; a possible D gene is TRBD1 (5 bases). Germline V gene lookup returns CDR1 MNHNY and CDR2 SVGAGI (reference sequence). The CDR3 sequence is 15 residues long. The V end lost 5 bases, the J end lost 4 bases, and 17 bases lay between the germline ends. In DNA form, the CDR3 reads TGTGCCAGCAGTCCCAACCCCAATGGGGCCACTGAAGCTTTCTTT. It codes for CASSPNPNGATEAFF.

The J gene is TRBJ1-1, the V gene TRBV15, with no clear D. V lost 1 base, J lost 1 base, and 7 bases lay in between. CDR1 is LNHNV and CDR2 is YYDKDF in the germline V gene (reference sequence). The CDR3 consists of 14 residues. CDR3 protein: CATSRVEQNTEAFF. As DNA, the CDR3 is TGTGCCACCAGCAGAGTTGAACAGAACACTGAAGCTTTCTTT.

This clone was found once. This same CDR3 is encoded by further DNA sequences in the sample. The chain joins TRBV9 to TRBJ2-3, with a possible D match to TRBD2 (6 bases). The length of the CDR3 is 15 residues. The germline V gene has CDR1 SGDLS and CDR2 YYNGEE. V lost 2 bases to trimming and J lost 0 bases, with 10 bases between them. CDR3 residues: CASSVGGVSTDTQYF. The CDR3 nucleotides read TGTGCCAGCAGCGTGGGCGGGGTGAGCACAGATACGCAGTATTTT.

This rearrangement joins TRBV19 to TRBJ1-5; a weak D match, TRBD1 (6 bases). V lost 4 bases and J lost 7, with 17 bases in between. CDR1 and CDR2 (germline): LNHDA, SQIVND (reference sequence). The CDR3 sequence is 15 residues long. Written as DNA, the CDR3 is TGTGCCAGTAGTAAAAGGGGGGGGCGAGGCCAGCCCCAGCATTTT. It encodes CASSKRGGRGQPQHF.